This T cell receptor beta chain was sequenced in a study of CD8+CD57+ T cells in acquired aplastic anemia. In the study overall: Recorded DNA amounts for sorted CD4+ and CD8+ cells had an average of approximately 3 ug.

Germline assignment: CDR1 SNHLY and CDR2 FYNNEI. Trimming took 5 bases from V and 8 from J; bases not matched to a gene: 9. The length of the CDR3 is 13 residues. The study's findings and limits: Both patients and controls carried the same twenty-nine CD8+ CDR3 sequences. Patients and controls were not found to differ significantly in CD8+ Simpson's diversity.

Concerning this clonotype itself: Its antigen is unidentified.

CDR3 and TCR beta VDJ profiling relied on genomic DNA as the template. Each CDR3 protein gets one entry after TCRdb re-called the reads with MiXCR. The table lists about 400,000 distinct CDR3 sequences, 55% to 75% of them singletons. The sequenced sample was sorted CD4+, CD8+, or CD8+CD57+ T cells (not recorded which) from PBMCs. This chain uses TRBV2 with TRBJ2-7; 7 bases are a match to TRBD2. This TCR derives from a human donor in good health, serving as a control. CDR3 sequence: CASSQGEGEKQYF. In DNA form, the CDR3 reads TGTGCCAGCAGTCAAGGGGAGGGTGAGAAGCAGTACTTC.